Each of the 18 T cell receptor beta chains below was sequenced from the same sample in a study of cytomegalovirus exposure and HLA in healthy donors. The table came from immunoSEQ multiplex PCR; TCRdb's copy has only in-frame clones and leaves some out. The sample has some 120,000 clones; around 90% are singletons. The source material was PBMCs. All receptors come from a woman between 18 and 29 years old in good health and CMV-seronegative.

The rearrangement uses TRBV28 and TRBJ2-1; tentative D call: TRBD2 (5 bases). CDR1 MDHEN and CDR2 SYDVKM come from the germline V gene. V was pared by 5 bases and J by 0 bases, with 14 bases between. This CDR3 is built from 16 residues. CDR3 amino acids: CASSTWTGNSYNEQFF. CDR3 nucleotide sequence: TGTGCCAGCAGTACGTGGACGGGAAACTCCTACAATGAGCAGTTCTTC. Using reference TRBV28 and TRBJ2-1 for the parts outside the CDR3, the full variable domain is DVKVTQSSRYLVKRTGEKVFLECVQDMDHENMFWYRQDPGLGLRLIYFSYDVKMKEKGDIPEGYSVSREKKERFSLILESASTNQTSMYLCASSTWTGNSYNEQFFGPGTRLTVL.

V gene TRBV7-6 combines with J gene TRBJ2-6, with TRBD1 matching over 8 bases. Germline V gene sequence: CDR1 SGHVS, CDR2 FNYEAQ. V lost 5 bases to trimming and J lost 2 bases; unmatched junction nucleotides: 5. This CDR3 comprises 16 residues. CDR3 sequence (DNA): TGTGCCAGCAGCGCCGGACAGGGAACTGGGGCCAACGTCCTGACTTTC. Translated, it gives CASSAGQGTGANVLTF.

This clone was observed once. The chain couples TRBV11-2 to TRBJ2-7; 8 bases are a match to TRBD2. V shed 5 bases and J 0 bases; nucleotides not matched to a gene: 12. The CDR3 has 17 residues. In germline, CDR1 is SGHAT, CDR2 FQNNGV. The CDR3 DNA follows: TGTGCCAGCAGCCCTAGCGGGTCGGTGGGACCCTCCTACGAGCAGTACTTC. Its translation: CASSPSGSVGPSYEQYF.

The chain recombines TRBV27 with TRBJ2-3, with 7 bases fitting TRBD2. Looked up from germline, CDR1 is MNHEY and CDR2 is SMNVEV (reference sequence). The CDR3 extends over 17 amino acids. With 0 bases clipped from V and 4 bases from J, the junction kept 10 bases outside the gene matches. CDR3 protein: CASSLSRGDLVADTQYF. CDR3 coding DNA: TGTGCCAGCAGTTTATCCCGGGGGGACCTAGTTGCAGATACGCAGTATTTT.

The V gene is TRBV19, the J gene TRBJ2-1, with 11 nucleotides matching TRBD2. This CDR3 spans 15 amino acids. Unmatched junction bases numbered 9, after V lost 6 bases and J lost 8 bases. Germline CDR1 reads LNHDA; CDR2 reads SQIVND (reference sequence). The DNA for the CDR3 is TGTGCCAGTAGCCAGCTAGCGGGAGGTTTGGATGAGCAGTTCTTC. Residues: CASSQLAGGLDEQFF.

CDR3 coding DNA: TGTGCCAGCAGCGCTCTAGGGGGCGTTGCCACTGAAGCTTTCTTT. Residues: CASSALGGVATEAFF. The chain uses TRBV7-9 and TRBJ1-1; 7 nucleotides agree with TRBD1. CDR3 length equals 15 residues. The V gene's germline CDR1 is SEHNR and CDR2 FQNEAQ (reference sequence). Trimming removed 5 bases from V and 4 bases from J; junction bases left unmatched: 10. Variable domain in full (rest from reference TRBV7-9 and TRBJ1-1): DTGVSQNPRHKITKRGQNVTFRCDPISEHNRLYWYRQTLGQGPEFLTYFQNEAQLEKSRLLSDRFSAERPKGSFSTLEIQRTEQGDSAMYLCASSALGGVATEAFFGQGTRLTVV.

This clone was recorded once. This chain links TRBV11-3 with TRBJ2-7; D might be TRBD2 (6 bases). There are 15 residues in the CDR3. Trimming shortened V by 1 base and J by 2 bases, and 12 bases separated the two germline ends. Germline values: CDR1 SGHNT, CDR2 YENEEA. CDR3 region: CASSLGRWGAYEQYF. The CDR3 DNA reads as TGTGCCAGCAGCTTAGGGCGATGGGGGGCCTACGAGCAGTACTTC.

The chain recombines TRBV30 with TRBJ1-2; possible D gene TRBD1, 5 bases. The germline CDR1 and CDR2 sequences are GTSNPN and SVGIG (reference sequence). The length of the CDR3 is 13 residues. V lost 5 bases, J lost 4 bases, and 14 bases lay in between. CDR3 sequence (DNA): TGTGCCTGGTTTCCCAGGGTGGCCTATGGCTACACCTTC. This translates into CAWFPRVAYGYTF.

The chain couples TRBV19 to TRBJ1-4, with 11 bases that match TRBD1. Germline values: CDR1 LNHDA, CDR2 SQIVND (reference sequence). The length of the CDR3 is 17 residues. V lost 5 bases, J lost 7 bases, and 12 bases stayed unmatched. The CDR3 sequence is CASSGDRGVYGSEKLFF. The DNA for the CDR3 is TGTGCCAGTAGTGGGGACAGGGGGGTCTATGGCAGTGAAAAACTGTTTTTT.

The genes are TRBV4-1 and TRBJ2-1; 10 nucleotides line up with TRBD2. The ends lost 4 bases at V and 6 bases at J; junction bases unmatched: 9. CDR1 is MGHRA and CDR2 is YSYEKL in the germline V gene. The CDR3 runs to 16 residues. The CDR3 DNA sequence: TGCGCCAGCAGCCGAGGGTGGCTAGCGGGAGTCAATGAGCAGTTCTTC. Its translation: CASSRGWLAGVNEQFF.

The J gene is TRBJ1-1, the V gene TRBV19, with TRBD1 identical over 9 bases. Germline V gene data show CDR1 as LNHDA and CDR2 as SQIVND (reference sequence). The CDR3 extends over 16 amino acids. V shed 2 bases, J shed 0 bases, and the junction held 4 bases outside the gene matches. The CDR3 sequence is CASSINGDRVNTEAFF. The CDR3 nucleotides read TGTGCCAGTAGTATAAATGGGGACAGGGTGAACACTGAAGCTTTCTTT.

V is TRBV11-2 and J is TRBJ2-7; D remains ambiguous. The V gene's germline CDR1 is SGHAT and CDR2 FQNNGV. The length of the CDR3 is 13 residues. The V gene lost 5 bases and the J gene lost 0 bases, with 8 bases spanning the gap. CDR3 in DNA: TGTGCCAGCAGCCCCTCCCCCTCCTACGAGCAGTACTTC. Translated, it gives CASSPSPSYEQYF.

This chain uses TRBV9 with TRBJ1-2; 9 nucleotides agree with TRBD1. The J segment lost 7 bases and the V segment lost 3 bases, leaving 7 bases of the junction unmatched. Germline loops: CDR1 SGDLS, CDR2 YYNGEE. The CDR3 length is 14 residues. CDR3 protein: CASSGGDRVGGYTF. In nucleotides, the CDR3 is TGTGCCAGCAGCGGGGGGGACAGGGTCGGTGGCTACACCTTC. Together with reference TRBV9 and TRBJ1-2, the CDR3 gives the full variable domain: DSGVTQTPKHLITATGQRVTLRCSPRSGDLSVYWYQQSLDQGLQFLIQYYNGEERAKGNILERFSAQQFPDLHSELNLSSLELGDSALYFCASSGGDRVGGYTFGSGTRLTVV.

The V and J genes are TRBV6-6 and TRBJ2-2; D not certain. Trimming left V 8 bases short and J 1 base short, with 5 bases between. CDR3 length equals 12 residues. Germline CDR1 MNHNY, CDR2 SVGAGI (reference sequence). CDR3 DNA sequence: TGTGCCAGCGGGCGGAACACCGGGGAGCTGTTTTTT. Protein: CASGRNTGELFF.

This sequence joins TRBV7-9 and TRBJ2-1; D gene unclear. This CDR3 has 14 residues. V was cut by 4 bases and J by 9 bases, with 16 bases left in between. CDR1 is SEHNR and CDR2 is FQNEAQ in the germline V gene (reference sequence). In DNA form, the CDR3 reads TGTGCCAGCAGCTCACCTGCCGCTCGTAGTGAGCAGTTCTTC. Protein sequence: CASSSPAARSEQFF.

The chain has TRBV30 and TRBJ2-4, with D possibly being TRBD2 (6 bases). The V end lost 5 bases, the J end lost 4 bases, and 15 bases lay between the germline ends. CDR1 GTSNPN and CDR2 SVGIG come from the germline V gene (reference sequence). This CDR3 is built from 14 residues. This CDR3 reads CAWGPGRGKNIQYF. The CDR3 DNA follows: TGTGCCTGGGGTCCGGGCCGGGGGAAAAACATTCAGTACTTC.

CDR3 nucleotides: TGTGCCAGCAGTGAATGGACTAGCGGCGCCAATGAGCAGTTCTTC. Translating gives CASSEWTSGANEQFF. This chain links TRBV6-1 with TRBJ2-1, with 10 bases aligning to TRBD2. The CDR3 covers 15 residues. CDR1 is MNHNS, CDR2 SASEGT, per germline. Trimming at V came to 2 bases and at J to 6 bases, leaving 4 bases not matched to a gene.

The CDR3 bases are TGTGCCACCAGCAGAGATCCAGGGGCGGTATACGAGCAGTACTTC. This encodes CATSRDPGAVYEQYF. The chain is built from TRBV15 and TRBJ2-7; D is possibly TRBD1 (6 bases). CDR1 is LNHNV, CDR2 YYDKDF, per germline (reference sequence). V was clipped by 0 bases and J by 4 bases, with 13 bases between them. CDR3 length: 15 residues.